Listed below are T cell receptor beta chains from one sample, sequenced in a study of T cell changes during pregnancy in multiple sclerosis. Clones were sequenced by immunoSEQ multiplex PCR, and TCRdb holds only the in-frame ones, with some missing. Of tens of thousands of clones listed, around 91% are singletons. The specimen was peripheral blood, collected after pregnancy. These receptors were collected from a female donor with multiple sclerosis, enrolled in a pregnancy study. Both conserved end residues are part of each CDR3. A D gene is named only where the DNA matches it firmly. Rows give clone size only sometimes, using once, few, many, or a class for an expanded clone.

v_call,d_call,j_call,clone_size,cdr3_aa,cdr3_nt
TRBV6-6,TRBD2,TRBJ2-1,.,CASSYPLAGGPDEQFF,TGTGCCAGCAGTTACCCCCTAGCGGGGGGACCGGATGAGCAGTTCTTC
TRBV7-9,.,TRBJ1-4,.,CASSLARTPRNEKLFF,TGTGCCAGCAGCTTAGCGCGGACTCCTAGGAATGAAAAACTGTTTTTT
TRBV5-3,TRBD1,TRBJ1-1,few,CARSFPSPGQGTDTEAFF,TGTGCCAGAAGCTTCCCCTCTCCGGGACAGGGGACGGACACTGAAGCTTTCTTT
TRBV28,.,TRBJ1-1,few,CASSGRQESFF,TGTGCCAGCAGTGGAAGACAGGAGAGTTTCTTT
TRBV9,.,TRBJ1-3,.,CASSRQSGNTIYF,TGTGCCAGCAGCAGACAATCTGGAAACACCATATATTTT
TRBV5-6,.,TRBJ2-1,.,CASTLMGGPNEQFF,TGTGCCAGCACCCTCATGGGGGGACCGAATGAGCAGTTCTTC
TRBV27,TRBD1,TRBJ2-1,.,CASSLRTGPYNEQFF,TGTGCCAGCAGTCTCCGGACAGGGCCATACAATGAGCAGTTCTTC
TRBV10-3,.,TRBJ2-3,.,CATSLVGGAGSTDTQYF,TGTGCCACCTCATTAGTAGGGGGGGCCGGATCGACAGATACGCAGTATTTT
TRBV30,TRBD1,TRBJ1-5,.,CAWSGLRTGVGQPQHF,TGTGCCTGGAGCGGTTTGCGGACAGGTGTGGGTCAGCCCCAGCATTTT
TRBV28,TRBD2,TRBJ2-5,.,CASSRPGLAGETQYF,TGTGCCAGCAGTCGCCCGGGACTAGCAGGAGAGACCCAGTACTTC
TRBV2,.,TRBJ1-4,once,CATNALGVRNEKLFF,TGTGCCACCAATGCCCTCGGGGTCCGTAATGAAAAACTGTTTTTT
TRBV4-1,.,TRBJ2-2,.,CASSQAVTATGELFF,TGCGCCAGCAGCCAAGCGGTGACTGCCACCGGGGAGCTGTTTTTT
TRBV19,.,TRBJ1-1,.,CASSILTTRNTEAFF,TGTGCCAGTAGTATACTTACGACACGGAACACTGAAGCTTTCTTT
TRBV7-9,.,TRBJ2-1,few,CASSSTDRYYNEQFF,TGTGCCAGCAGTTCTACCGACAGGTACTACAATGAGCAGTTCTTC
TRBV4-1,TRBD1,TRBJ2-7,.,CASSQGGQLYEQYF,TGCGCCAGCAGCCAAGGGGGACAGCTATACGAGCAGTACTTC
TRBV6-5,.,TRBJ1-1,.,CASSYHDKAFF,TGTGCCAGCAGTTACCACGACAAAGCTTTCTTT
TRBV18,TRBD2,TRBJ2-3,.,CASSPVLAGASAADTQYF,TGTGCCAGCTCACCAGTACTAGCGGGGGCCTCGGCCGCAGATACGCAGTATTTT
TRBV12-5,.,TRBJ1-2,.,CASGLALPNRVFYGYTF,TGTGCTAGTGGTTTGGCTCTTCCAAACAGGGTATTCTATGGCTACACCTTC
TRBV5-4,.,TRBJ1-4,.,CASSRGGGSGEKLFF,TGTGCCAGCAGCCGCGGCGGGGGTTCGGGTGAAAAACTGTTTTTT
TRBV27,TRBD1,TRBJ2-5,.,CASSPDRGRETQYF,TGTGCCAGCAGTCCCGACAGGGGGCGAGAGACCCAGTACTTC
TRBV5-1,.,TRBJ2-5,.,CASSLEGGGETQYF,TGCGCCAGCAGCTTGGAAGGGGGGGGAGAGACCCAGTACTTC
TRBV6-5,.,TRBJ1-2,.,CASSLGQYGYTF,TGTGCCAGCAGTTTAGGACAGTATGGCTACACCTTC
TRBV2,TRBD2,TRBJ2-3,.,CASSETRGVTDTQYF,TGTGCCAGCAGTGAGACGCGGGGGGTTACAGATACGCAGTATTTT
TRBV5-6,.,TRBJ1-1,.,CASSSGERNTEAFF,TGTGCCAGCAGCTCCGGGGAACGGAACACTGAAGCTTTCTTT
TRBV4-3,TRBD2,TRBJ2-1,.,CASSSRTSGVYNEQFF,TGCGCCAGCAGCTCGCGGACTAGCGGGGTCTACAATGAGCAGTTCTTC
TRBV7-6,TRBD1,TRBJ2-7,.,CASSSYRGLEQYF,TGTGCCAGCAGCTCCTACAGGGGGCTCGAGCAGTACTTC
TRBV4-1,.,TRBJ2-2,.,CASSRTGSYTGELFF,TGCGCCAGCAGCCGTACAGGGTCTTACACCGGGGAGCTGTTTTTT
TRBV2,TRBD1,TRBJ1-2,.,CASSVGQGVVGYGYTF,TGTGCCAGCAGTGTCGGACAGGGTGTCGTGGGGTATGGCTACACCTTC
TRBV7-2,TRBD1,TRBJ2-7,once,CASRGTVSYEQYF,TGTGCCAGCAGGGGGACAGTCTCCTACGAGCAGTACTTC
TRBV6-4,.,TRBJ2-2,.,CASNLIPGPGGELFF,TGTGCCAGCAACCTTATACCGGGTCCCGGCGGGGAGCTGTTTTTT
TRBV5-6,.,TRBJ1-1,.,CASSFDYFTEAFF,TGTGCCAGCAGCTTTGACTATTTCACTGAAGCTTTCTTT
TRBV15,.,TRBJ1-1,.,CATSKTDTSLNTEAFF,TGTGCCACCAGCAAAACCGACACTTCGCTGAACACTGAAGCTTTCTTT
TRBV4-1,.,TRBJ2-7,.,CASSPKGGGSSYEQYF,TGCGCCAGCAGCCCCAAAGGCGGGGGCAGCTCCTACGAGCAGTACTTC
TRBV5-5,.,TRBJ1-2,.,CASTIFSRNSYGYTF,TGTGCCAGCACTATTTTTTCCAGGAACTCCTATGGCTACACCTTC
TRBV4-3,TRBD1,TRBJ1-1,.,CASSQGDSNTEAFF,TGCGCCAGCAGCCAAGGGGACAGTAACACTGAAGCTTTCTTT
TRBV7-3,TRBD1,TRBJ1-2,.,CASSPGTEFNYGYTF,TGTGCCAGCAGCCCCGGGACAGAATTTAACTATGGCTACACCTTC
TRBV7-2,.,TRBJ1-5,.,CASSFWAGKNQPQHF,TGTGCCAGCAGCTTTTGGGCAGGGAAGAATCAGCCCCAGCATTTT
TRBV7-9,TRBD1,TRBJ2-2,.,CASSDWTGTGELFF,TGTGCCAGCAGCGATTGGACAGGGACCGGGGAGCTGTTTTTT
TRBV9,TRBD2,TRBJ2-5,.,CASSQGTSGGGSQYF,TGTGCCAGCAGCCAGGGGACTAGCGGGGGCGGGAGCCAGTACTTC
TRBV27,.,TRBJ1-1,few,CASSLWGGAGEAFF,TGTGCCAGCAGTTTATGGGGGGGGGCAGGTGAAGCTTTCTTT
TRBV5-1,.,TRBJ1-6,.,CASSFGAGAIDYSPLHF,TGCGCCAGCAGCTTCGGGGCAGGGGCAATAGACTATTCACCCCTCCACTTT
TRBV5-1,.,TRBJ1-4,.,CASSLAGRDTEKLFF,TGCGCCAGCAGCTTGGCCGGGAGGGATACTGAAAAACTGTTTTTT
TRBV4-3,TRBD2,TRBJ2-1,once,CASRVAGGNEQFF,TGCGCCAGCCGGGTAGCGGGGGGGAATGAGCAGTTCTTC
TRBV27,TRBD1,TRBJ1-6,.,CASSLSRDSDNSPLHF,TGTGCCAGCAGTTTATCCCGGGACAGCGATAATTCACCCCTCCACTTT
TRBV5-1,.,TRBJ1-4,.,CASSFRPPTGRGNEKLFF,TGCGCCAGCAGCTTTCGGCCCCCGACCGGACGGGGGAATGAAAAACTGTTTTTT
TRBV2,.,TRBJ1-6,.,CASSEWVGGISPLHF,TGTGCCAGCAGTGAGTGGGTGGGGGGTATTTCACCCCTCCACTTT
TRBV30,TRBD2,TRBJ2-3,.,CAWRLAGGNTQYF,TGTGCCTGGAGACTAGCGGGGGGAAATACGCAGTATTTT